The T cell receptor beta chain described here comes from a study of cytomegalovirus exposure and HLA in healthy donors (dated by TCRdb to the late 2010s). As for the study more broadly: An earlier analysis of 587 of the donors reported 250 to 350 Gb of sequence data and around 110 million unique TCR beta sequences obtained from about 200 million T cells. To predict cytomegalovirus infection status, the study combined high-throughput TCR immunosequencing, statistical association of individual TCRs with disease status, and machine learning. A separate validation cohort of roughly 110 different subjects was used in addition to the approximately 700-subject first cohort. Among the roughly 380 genotyped donors, under 90% belonged to the genetic ancestry cluster associated with self-reported Caucasian donors. Across approximately 420 genotyped donors of the cohort, an average of roughly 230,000 unique TCR beta nucleotide sequences per donor were sequenced, and approximately 19% of those sequences were non-productive. Class I and class II HLA loci were covered by the typing at four-digit resolution. Donor age, sex, ethnicity and CMV serostatus were compiled together with the repertoire data. An earlier analysis of around 540 of the donors applied high-throughput TCR beta sequencing to assess whether each TCR beta V gene segment acted as functional or pseudogenic. Roughly 5 DR-DQ haplotypes were handled as single units for association and clustering because linkage in the cohort was strong. Every discovery cohort repertoire had been produced on one sequencing platform. In the later analysis, no new phenotypic data were used to find candidate immune exposures; instead, reliance was placed on TCR beta sequences and their occurrence across donors. The number of typed donors differed by locus: about 620-630 for A, B, C, DRB1 and DQB1; 500 to 550 for DQA1; around 610 for DPA1; and roughly 490 for DPB1. An early release that covered 500 to 800 HLA-typed donors contained about 300 gigabases of sequencing data and some 87 million unique TCR sequences. A later analysis re-analyzed previously published TCR beta repertoires from 666 donors and added high-resolution HLA genotyping to study TCR occurrence patterns. The aim of the study was to test whether cataloging public T cell receptors could identify signatures of past pathogen exposure. Genome-wide SNP genotypes for about 55% of the roughly 670 donors were used in a later genetic analysis, which treated that subset as a discovery cohort. The study profiled the T cell repertoires of hundreds of subjects by immunosequencing and related them to cytomegalovirus serostatus. The research as a whole found: The authors suggested that the approach could potentially be generalized to other disease states and immunological phenotypes. The earlier analysis of around 600 of the donors excluded some 15 rarely observed V segments, including chromosome 9 orphons, because counts were too low. According to a later analysis, TCR association rates differed among HLA loci, with DRB1 alleles showing the most associated TCRs and HLA-C alleles showing the fewest. Because some donors lacked HLA typing at each locus, the association tests relied only on the typed subset. Some IMGT-functional V segments, including TRBV6-2 and TRBV6-3, could not be distinguished by the 87-base-pair reads and were therefore excluded. For the cohort, immune exposure information was limited to CMV serostatus. While some public TCRs were present in many individuals, most TCR sequences turned up only very rarely across donors. In a later genetic analysis, fewer N-insertions in productive TCRs were reported among donors in an Asian-associated ancestry cluster than the roughly 700-donor mean. In a later analysis, HLA-associated TCR beta chains showed more clonal expansion and lower generation probabilities than non-associated chains that were equally common. In a later genetic analysis, a missense DCLRE1C variant was associated with V-gene and J-gene trimming of TCR beta chains, and the association was replicated in an independent cohort. According to a later analysis, parvovirus B19, influenza, CMV and Epstein-Barr virus appeared linked to several top co-occurrence clusters. A further reported finding was that TCR beta sequences accurately predicted the HLA-A and HLA-B alleles for most subjects in the first cohort. In vitro tests confirmed that a few of the cytomegalovirus-associated TCR beta chains recognize cytomegalovirus antigens. The classifier was reported to diagnose cytomegalovirus status with high specificity and sensitivity in both the original cohort and the validation cohort. In this cohort, only TCR beta chains were sequenced, and detectable features were limited by the absence of alpha or paired-chain data. A cluster of highly shared sequence variants was judged likely to be a technical artifact of the sequencing pipeline. The study listed 170 or so TCR beta chains as associated with cytomegalovirus. In an earlier analysis of some 640 of the donors, most TCR beta V segments were observed in productive rearrangements about 87% or about 30% of the time, broadly matching IMGT annotations. When HLA alleles, especially DR and DQ, strongly co-occurred, attributing TCR associations to individual alleles was difficult. Linkage disequilibrium might explain the correlated functional status among segregating V segments, but an unknown experimental factor could not be ruled out. Most CMV-associated TCR beta chains appeared to be HLA-restricted in a later analysis, and the HLA associations seemed to be driven largely by CMV exposure. In a later analysis, some 17,000 TCR beta sequences were associated with specific HLA alleles at a false discovery rate of 0.05. Presence/absence analyses assumed roughly uniform sequencing depth across donors, an assumption that may not hold.

The cohort consisted of more than 650 healthy bone marrow donors. At the time of sampling, all cohort members were nominally healthy, though unrecorded immune exposures were likely present. Of the approximately 620 cohort members, more than 250 had a positive CMV serostatus and 350 to 450 had a negative one, while no CMV serostatus was recorded for the donor. A peripheral blood sample was collected from each donor, and TCR beta sequencing was performed on peripheral blood mononuclear cells. Genomic DNA was extracted from the blood cell samples with the Qiagen DNeasy Blood Extraction Kit. From cysteine to phenylalanine, the CDR3 is 19 amino acids long. The kept DNA is CDR3 alone, 57 bases in frame from the first base. V has 4 bases trimmed and J has 6 bases trimmed; junction bases matching no gene number 17. This clone was seen only once. Its recognized antigen is unknown. No qualities accompany the bases; no much larger clone lies one base away.

Library preparation employed the immunoSEQ multiplex PCR assay. A mixture of 60 forward primers for TCR Vbeta segments and 13 reverse primers for TCR Jbeta segments was used in the multiplex PCR. A multiplex PCR assay on genomic DNA amplified the CDR3 region of rearranged TCR beta genes. On the Illumina HiSeq System, the amplified TCR beta libraries were sequenced as 87-base-pair reads. The authors' analysis ran thus. A later analysis counted around 72 million unique TCR beta chains across the 690 or so repertoires, and roughly 9.9 million of these chains were shared by at least two donors. A nearest-neighbor algorithm error-corrected the raw reads and collapsed the reads into unique sequences, merging closely related sequences to remove PCR and sequencing errors. V, D and J gene segments were assigned by aligning CDR3 sequences to IMGT reference sequences. For a sequence to be retained, at least a six-nucleotide match to both a V gene segment and a J gene segment was required. Rearrangements were classified as productive when the CDR3 lacked stop codons and remained in frame with V and J, and all other rearrangements were classified as non-productive. Following IMGT convention, CDR3 was defined as the stretch from the second conserved V-encoded cysteine up to the conserved J-encoded phenylalanine. In an earlier analysis of roughly 580 of the donors, sequences lacking an unambiguous match to a single V gene segment were excluded. In an earlier analysis of roughly 600 of the donors, a V segment was called functional when productive rearrangements were above 56.7%, and segregating when the standard deviation between donors exceeded 5%. A statistical classification framework was built to diagnose cytomegalovirus status from the catalog of TCR beta chain sequences. V and J gene assignment, in a later analysis, came from comparing TCR nucleotide sequences with IMGT/GENE-DB human TR gene sequences. In a later analysis, CDR3 sequences and most-parsimonious VDJ recombination scenarios were assigned using the TCRdist pipeline. In a later analysis, each TCR beta chain was defined by its CDR3 amino acid sequence together with its V-gene family, and reads without a unique V-gene family were excluded. A later analysis removed 500 to 600 highly shared, low-generation-probability nucleotide sequences to deal with suspected cross-contamination and a sequencing artifact. For each public chain, a later analysis derived a clonal expansion index from normalized ranks of inferred template counts within each repertoire. In a later analysis, generation probabilities were computed using a VDJ recombination model fitted to out-of-frame rearrangements, and the results were checked against IGoR. In a later analysis, TCR-TCR, TCR-HLA and TCR-CMV co-occurrence was scored with hypergeometric tests, and a repertoire-size bias correction was applied to TCR pairs. False discovery rates were estimated in a later analysis by permuting HLA or CMV assignments 20 times. A later analysis grouped co-occurring TCRs with DBSCAN, adding TCRdist sequence similarity when clustering within HLA-allele-positive subsets. Repertoires with fewer than 30,000 or more than 120,000 public chains were left out of co-occurrence clustering, as were about five repertoires with anomalous nucleotide sharing. Entries here come from immuneACCESS through TCRdb and include only in-frame sequences with V and J called. Some clones fail to appear in such tables; in the studies checked, an unresolved V gene covers under half of the shortfall, and the cause of the remainder is unknown. That table gives V, J and clone size, and the DNA gave D and trimming. The sample table records 200,000 or so clones; 70% to 90% of these occur just once. The ten largest clones add up to 1.3% of the sample.

The TCR comes from a human donor in good health. Sequenced: PBMCs. The chain employs TRBV5-3 and TRBJ1-5; 12 nucleotides in the junction match TRBD1. TRBV5-3 is given ORF status, its function remaining uncertain. The nucleotide sequence is given as TGTGCCAGAAGCCAGGAAATTATACCAAGGGGACAGGGGGCTCAGCCCCAGCATTTT. This is translated as CARSQEIIPRGQGAQPQHF.